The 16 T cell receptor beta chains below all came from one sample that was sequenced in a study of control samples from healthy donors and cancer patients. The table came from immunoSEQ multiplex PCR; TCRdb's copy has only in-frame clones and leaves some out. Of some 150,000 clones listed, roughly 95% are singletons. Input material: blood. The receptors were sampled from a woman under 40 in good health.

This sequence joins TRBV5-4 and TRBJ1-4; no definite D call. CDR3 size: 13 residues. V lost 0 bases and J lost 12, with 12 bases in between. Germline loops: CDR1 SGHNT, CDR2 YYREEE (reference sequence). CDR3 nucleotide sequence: TGTGCCAGCAGCTTGGGTCGGAGCGACGAACTGTTTTTT. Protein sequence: CASSLGRSDELFF.

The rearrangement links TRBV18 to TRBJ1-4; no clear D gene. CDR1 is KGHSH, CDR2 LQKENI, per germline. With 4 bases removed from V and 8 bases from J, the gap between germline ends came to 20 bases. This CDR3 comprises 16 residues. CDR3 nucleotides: TGTGCCAGCTCACTTTCCTCGGACCGGATGAGAGAAAAACTGTTTTTT. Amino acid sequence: CASSLSSDRMREKLFF.

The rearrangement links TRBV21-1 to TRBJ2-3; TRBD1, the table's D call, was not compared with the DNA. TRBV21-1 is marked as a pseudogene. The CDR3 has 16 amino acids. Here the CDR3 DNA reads TGTGCCAGCAGCAAAGCTCGACAGGTTCGCACAGATACGCAGTATTTT. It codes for CASSKARQVRTDTQYF.

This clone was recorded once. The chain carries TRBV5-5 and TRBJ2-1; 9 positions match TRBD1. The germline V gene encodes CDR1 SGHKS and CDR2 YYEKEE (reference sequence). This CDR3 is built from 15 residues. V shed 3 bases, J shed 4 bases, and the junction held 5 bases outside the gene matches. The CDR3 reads CASSSWGQGYNEQFF. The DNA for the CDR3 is TGTGCCAGCAGCTCATGGGGACAGGGATACAATGAGCAGTTCTTC.

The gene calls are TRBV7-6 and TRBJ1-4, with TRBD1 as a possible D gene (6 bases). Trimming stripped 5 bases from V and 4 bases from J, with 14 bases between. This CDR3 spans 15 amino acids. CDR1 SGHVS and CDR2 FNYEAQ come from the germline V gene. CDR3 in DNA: TGTGCCAGCAGCCGATTAGGACAGCTTAATGAAAAACTGTTTTTT. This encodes CASSRLGQLNEKLFF.

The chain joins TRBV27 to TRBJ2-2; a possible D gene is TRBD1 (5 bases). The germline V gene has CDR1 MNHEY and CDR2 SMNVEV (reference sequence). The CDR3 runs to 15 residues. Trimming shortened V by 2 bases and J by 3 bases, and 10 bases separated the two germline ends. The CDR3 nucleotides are TGTGCCAGCAGTTTAATGGGGCAGCACACCGGGGAGCTGTTTTTT. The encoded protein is CASSLMGQHTGELFF.

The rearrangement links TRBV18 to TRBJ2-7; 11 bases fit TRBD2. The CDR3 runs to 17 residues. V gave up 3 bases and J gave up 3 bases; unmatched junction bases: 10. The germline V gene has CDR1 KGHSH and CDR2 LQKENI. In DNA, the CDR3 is TGTGCCAGCTCACCGCGACTAGCGGGAACGGGGGTCTACGAGCAGTACTTC. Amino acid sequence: CASSPRLAGTGVYEQYF. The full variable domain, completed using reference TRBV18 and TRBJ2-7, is NAGVMQNPRHLVRRRGQEARLRCSPMKGHSHVYWYRQLPEEGLKFMVYLQKENIIDESGMPKERFSAEFPKEGPSILRIQQVVRGDSAAYFCASSPRLAGTGVYEQYFGPGTRLTVT.

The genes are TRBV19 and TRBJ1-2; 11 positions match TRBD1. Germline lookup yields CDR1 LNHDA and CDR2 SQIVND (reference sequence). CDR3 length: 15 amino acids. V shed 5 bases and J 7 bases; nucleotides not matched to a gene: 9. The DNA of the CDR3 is TGTGCCAGTAGTGACCCGGGACAGGGGGTCCCTGGCTACACCTTC. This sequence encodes CASSDPGQGVPGYTF.

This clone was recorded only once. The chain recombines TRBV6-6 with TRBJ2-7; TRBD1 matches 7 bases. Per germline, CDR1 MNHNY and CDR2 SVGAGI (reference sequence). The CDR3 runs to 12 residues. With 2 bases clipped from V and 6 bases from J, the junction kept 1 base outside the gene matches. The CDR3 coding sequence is TGTGCCAGCAGTTACCGACAGGGCGAGCAGTACTTC. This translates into CASSYRQGEQYF.

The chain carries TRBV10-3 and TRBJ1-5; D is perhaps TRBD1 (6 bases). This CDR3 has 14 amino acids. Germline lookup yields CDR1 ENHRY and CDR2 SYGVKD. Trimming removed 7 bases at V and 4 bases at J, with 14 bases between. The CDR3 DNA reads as TGTGCCATCAAGGCCAGGGGAAATAATCAGCCCCAGCATTTT. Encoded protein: CAIKARGNNQPQHF.

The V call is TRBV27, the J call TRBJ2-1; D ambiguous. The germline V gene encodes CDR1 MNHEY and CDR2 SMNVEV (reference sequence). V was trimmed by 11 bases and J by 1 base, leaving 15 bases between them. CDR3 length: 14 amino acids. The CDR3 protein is CAAKSRESYNEQFF. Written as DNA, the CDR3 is TGTGCCGCAAAATCCAGAGAGTCCTACAATGAGCAGTTCTTC.

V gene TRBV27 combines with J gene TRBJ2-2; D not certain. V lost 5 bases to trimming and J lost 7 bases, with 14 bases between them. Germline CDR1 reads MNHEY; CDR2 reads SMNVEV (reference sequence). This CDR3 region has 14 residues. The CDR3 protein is CASSANTRGGELFF. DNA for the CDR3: TGTGCCAGCAGTGCCAACACCAGAGGCGGGGAGCTGTTTTTT.

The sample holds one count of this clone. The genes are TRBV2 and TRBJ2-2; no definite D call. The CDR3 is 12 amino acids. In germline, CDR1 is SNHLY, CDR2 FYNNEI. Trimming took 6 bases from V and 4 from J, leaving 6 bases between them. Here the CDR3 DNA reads TGTGCCAGCAGAGACCCCACCGGGGAGCTGTTTTTT. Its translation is CASRDPTGELFF.

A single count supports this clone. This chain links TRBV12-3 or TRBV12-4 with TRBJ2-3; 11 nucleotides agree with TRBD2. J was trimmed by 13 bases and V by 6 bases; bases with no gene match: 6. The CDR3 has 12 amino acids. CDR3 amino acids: CASSPGLAGEYF. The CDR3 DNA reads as TGTGCCAGCAGCCCCGGACTAGCGGGCGAGTATTTT.

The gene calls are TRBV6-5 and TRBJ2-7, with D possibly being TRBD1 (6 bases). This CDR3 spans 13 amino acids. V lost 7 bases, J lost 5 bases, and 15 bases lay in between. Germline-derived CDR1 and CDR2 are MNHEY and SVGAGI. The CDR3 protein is CASTRGRGDEQYF. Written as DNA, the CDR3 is TGTGCCAGCACCCGGGGCAGGGGAGACGAGCAGTACTTC.

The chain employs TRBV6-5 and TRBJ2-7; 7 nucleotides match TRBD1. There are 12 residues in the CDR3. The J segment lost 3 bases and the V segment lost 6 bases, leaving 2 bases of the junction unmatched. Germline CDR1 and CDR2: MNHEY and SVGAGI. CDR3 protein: CASSRGIYEQYF. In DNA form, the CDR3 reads TGTGCCAGCAGCAGGGGGATCTACGAGCAGTACTTC.